This T cell receptor (beta chain) was documented in a study of type 1 regulatory T cells. Study as a whole: This in vitro CD4 product, T-allo10, is enriched for Tr1 cells and alloantigen-specific.

Germline-derived CDR1 and CDR2 are SGHTA and FQGTGA. Trimming at V came to 2 bases and at J to 1 base, leaving 5 bases not matched to a gene. The CDR3 runs 16 residues. TCRdb fed the reads into MiXCR, producing one record per CDR3 protein. The sample records 35,000 to 50,000 distinct CDR3 sequences, less than 15% being singletons. Study-level results: Type 1 regulatory T cells had a more restricted TCR repertoire than non-type 1 regulatory T cells.

About this clonotype: Antigen unknown.

J is TRBJ2-1 and V is TRBV7-3; TRBD2 agrees at 7 bases. This TCR was sampled from a human donor in good health. The sequencing sample was made of cultured non-Tr1 T cells, either the whole culture or a sorted T cell fraction (not recorded which). This CDR3 reads CASSLVAGSSYNEQFF. As DNA, the CDR3 is TGTGCCAGCAGCTTAGTAGCGGGTTCTTCCTACAATGAGCAGTTCTTC.